The 18 T cell receptor beta chains in this list originate from one sample, sequenced in a study of blood T cell repertoires in COVID-19. Data came from immunoSEQ multiplex PCR; TCRdb stores just in-frame clones and leaves some out. This table has 230,000 or so clones, 88% appearing once. The sequenced sample was PBMCs or T cells enriched from blood (not recorded which). The source is a woman aged 45-60 years with acute COVID-19.

The gene calls are TRBV24-1 and TRBJ1-4; TRBD1 matches 11 bases. The CDR3 extends over 20 amino acids. CDR1 is KGHDR, CDR2 SFDVKD, per germline. Losses at the gene ends were 2 bases for V and 5 bases for J; bases not matched to a gene: 15. This CDR3 reads CATSDSKYGQGAFPNEKLFF. The DNA of the CDR3 is TGTGCCACCAGTGATTCGAAGTATGGACAGGGGGCGTTCCCCAATGAAAAACTGTTTTTT.

This chain joins TRBV19 and TRBJ1-3, with D possibly matching TRBD1 (5 bases). Trimming took off 6 bases at V and 0 bases at J, with 12 bases between the two ends. This CDR3 has 15 residues. Germline values: CDR1 LNHDA, CDR2 SQIVND (reference sequence). The CDR3 DNA sequence: TGTGCCAGTAGACCGGGACTAGACTCTGGAAACACCATATATTTT. This encodes CASRPGLDSGNTIYF. Using reference TRBV19 and TRBJ1-3 for the parts outside the CDR3, the full variable domain is DGGITQSPKYLFRKEGQNVTLSCEQNLNHDAMYWYRQDPGQGLRLIYYSQIVNDFQKGDIAEGYSVSREKKESFPLTVTSAQKNPTAFYLCASRPGLDSGNTIYFGEGSWLTVV.

V and J are TRBV5-6 and TRBJ2-7; possible D gene TRBD1, 6 bases. Germline V CDR1 and CDR2: SGHDT, YYEEEE. The CDR3 contains 12 residues. Trimming took off 6 bases at V and 2 bases at J, with 9 bases between the two ends. CDR3 sequence reads: CASTRQAYEQYF. In DNA form, the CDR3 reads TGTGCCAGCACCAGACAGGCCTACGAGCAGTACTTC.

The chain employs TRBV19 and TRBJ2-2; D uncertain. V was cut by 7 bases and J by 5 bases, with 8 bases left in between. The CDR3 is 12 residues long. Germline assignment: CDR1 LNHDA and CDR2 SQIVND (reference sequence). The chain's CDR3 is CASNVRTGELFF. CDR3 sequence (DNA): TGTGCCAGTAATGTGCGAACCGGGGAGCTGTTTTTT.

This chain connects TRBV5-6 to TRBJ2-7; D is unclear. V dropped 1 base and J dropped 5 bases, with 13 bases sitting between them. Germline loops: CDR1 SGHDT, CDR2 YYEEEE. This CDR3 comprises 14 residues. Written as DNA, the CDR3 is TGTGCCAGCAGCTTGAATCCAGGATCCGACGAGCAGTACTTC. Amino acid sequence: CASSLNPGSDEQYF.

The chain combines TRBV6-5 with TRBJ1-5, with D possibly TRBD1 on 6 matching bases. This CDR3 contains 12 residues. V lost 6 bases to trimming and J lost 5 bases, with 8 bases between them. CDR1 MNHEY and CDR2 SVGAGI come from the germline V gene. The CDR3 reads CASRQGDQPQHF. CDR3 coding DNA: TGTGCCAGCAGACAGGGTGATCAGCCCCAGCATTTT.

This sequence joins TRBV19 and TRBJ1-5, with a weak D call TRBD1 (6 bases). Trimming took off 6 bases at V and 0 bases at J, with 21 bases between the two ends. The CDR3 loop spans 18 amino acids. Germline V gives CDR1 LNHDA, CDR2 SQIVND (reference sequence). CDR3 sequence: CASRVRQANPYSNQPQHF. As DNA, the CDR3 is TGTGCCAGTAGGGTGCGACAGGCCAACCCTTATAGCAATCAGCCCCAGCATTTT.

This rearrangement joins TRBV28 to TRBJ1-5, with a tentative D call TRBD1 (5 bases). The V and J ends lost 8 bases and 7 bases respectively, with 18 bases between them. This CDR3 region has 14 residues. Germline lookup yields CDR1 MDHEN and CDR2 SYDVKM. The CDR3: CASSYSAGNQPQHF. CDR3 coding DNA: TGTGCCAGCTCATATAGTGCAGGGAACCAGCCCCAGCATTTT.

This chain links TRBV19 with TRBJ1-1; 8 nucleotides line up with TRBD1. The V segment lost 2 bases and the J segment 0 bases; nucleotides outside the gene matches: 5. The CDR3 length is 16 residues. Germline CDR1 reads LNHDA; CDR2 reads SQIVND (reference sequence). CDR3 in DNA: TGTGCCAGTAGTATATATCAGGGGGCGGTGAACACTGAAGCTTTCTTT. Translated: CASSIYQGAVNTEAFF.

This clone was recorded a few times. The V and J genes are TRBV30 and TRBJ1-5; D gene unclear. CDR1 GTSNPN and CDR2 SVGIG come from the germline V gene (reference sequence). V was clipped by 2 bases and J by 4 bases, with 9 bases between them. This CDR3 has 13 amino acids. The CDR3 is CAWSREYNQPQHF. CDR3 DNA sequence: TGTGCCTGGAGTAGGGAGTATAATCAGCCCCAGCATTTT.

CDR3 sequence: CASNNRGGNEKLFF. In DNA form, the CDR3 reads TGTGCCAGTAATAACAGGGGGGGTAATGAAAAACTGTTTTTT. The chain is built from TRBV28 and TRBJ1-4; 8 bases are a match to TRBD1. The CDR3 sequence is 14 residues long. V shed 9 bases and J 4 bases; nucleotides not matched to a gene: 7. CDR1 and CDR2 from the germline V gene are MDHEN and SYDVKM.

The chain is built from TRBV4-3 and TRBJ2-7; the match to TRBD1 covers 7 bases. This CDR3 is built from 16 residues. Germline V CDR1 and CDR2: LGHNA, YSLEER. V lost 4 bases, J lost 0 bases, and 9 bases stayed unmatched. The CDR3 nucleotides are TGCGCCAGCAGCCGAGTTACCGGGACAGTCTCCTACGAGCAGTACTTC. Translation gives CASSRVTGTVSYEQYF.

Comment on this clone: This sample also contains other DNA sequences that code for the same CDR3. The chain combines TRBV29-1 with TRBJ2-7, with 8 bases that match TRBD1. The ends lost 2 bases at V and 4 bases at J; junction bases unmatched: 1. CDR1 is SQVTM and CDR2 is ANQGSEA in the germline V gene. The CDR3 runs to 12 residues. The CDR3 loop reads CSVETGGYEQYF. DNA for the CDR3: TGCAGCGTTGAAACAGGGGGGTACGAGCAGTACTTC.

The chain links TRBV29-1 to TRBJ1-1; D ambiguous. CDR1 and CDR2 from the germline V gene are SQVTM and ANQGSEA. The CDR3 is 13 amino acids. V gave up 6 bases and J gave up 4 bases, with 15 bases separating them. DNA of the CDR3: TGCAGCGTGCAAAAAACGGGGAGCACTGAAGCTTTCTTT. Protein: CSVQKTGSTEAFF.

The chain couples TRBV9 to TRBJ2-2; D is ambiguous. CDR3 length equals 13 residues. Trimming removed 0 bases from V and 6 bases from J, with 6 bases in between. The germline V gene encodes CDR1 SGDLS and CDR2 YYNGEE. DNA for the CDR3: TGTGCCAGCAGCGTAGAGGCGGCCGGGGAGCTGTTTTTT. This codes for CASSVEAAGELFF.

J is TRBJ2-7 and V is TRBV4-2; the match to TRBD1 covers 8 bases. The CDR3 consists of 15 residues. V was clipped by 0 bases and J by 3 bases; unmatched bases: 4. Germline CDR1 reads LGHNA; CDR2 reads YNFKEQ. CDR3 sequence: CASSQEGQEFYEQYF. The CDR3 DNA reads as TGTGCCAGCAGCCAAGAGGGACAGGAGTTCTACGAGCAGTACTTC.

The rearrangement joins TRBV2 to TRBJ2-7; TRBD1 agrees at 7 bases. The CDR3 spans 17 residues. CDR1 is SNHLY, CDR2 FYNNEI, per germline. The J segment lost 0 bases and the V segment lost 0 bases, leaving 8 bases of the junction unmatched. The CDR3 nucleotides are TGTGCCAGCAGTGAAGCGCAGGACAGGTCGAGCTCCTACGAGCAGTACTTC. This codes for CASSEAQDRSSSYEQYF.

V usage is TRBV14 and J usage is TRBJ2-1, with no clear D. V gave up 0 bases and J gave up 0 bases, with 6 bases separating them. The CDR3 runs 15 residues. The germline gives CDR1 SGHDN, CDR2 FVKESK. The CDR3 DNA sequence: TGTGCCAGCAGCCAAGAAGCCTTCTCCTACAATGAGCAGTTCTTC. It translates to CASSQEAFSYNEQFF.